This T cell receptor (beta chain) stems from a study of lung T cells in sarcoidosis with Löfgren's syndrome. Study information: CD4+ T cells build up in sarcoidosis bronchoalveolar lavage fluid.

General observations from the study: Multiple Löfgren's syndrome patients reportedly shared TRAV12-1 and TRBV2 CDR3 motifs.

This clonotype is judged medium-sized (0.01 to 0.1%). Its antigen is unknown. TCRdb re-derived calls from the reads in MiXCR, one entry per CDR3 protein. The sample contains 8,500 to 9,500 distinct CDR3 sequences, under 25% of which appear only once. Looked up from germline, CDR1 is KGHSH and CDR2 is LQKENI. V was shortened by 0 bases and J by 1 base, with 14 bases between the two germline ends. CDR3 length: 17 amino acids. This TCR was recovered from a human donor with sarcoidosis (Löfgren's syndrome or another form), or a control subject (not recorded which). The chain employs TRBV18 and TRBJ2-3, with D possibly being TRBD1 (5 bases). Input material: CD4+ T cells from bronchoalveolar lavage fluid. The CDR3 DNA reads TGTGCCAGCTCACCACCTGGGCAGGGATGGGGCACAGATACGCAGTATTTT. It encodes CASSPPGQGWGTDTQYF.